The present T cell receptor (beta chain) was sequenced within a study of identical twins. General observations from the study: Models underestimated out-of-frame TCR alpha sharing in monozygotic twins.

A universal primer site was added by template switching, and unique molecular identifiers were carried by the cDNA. TCRdb reanalysed the 5' RACE reads using MiXCR and keeps one entry per CDR3 protein. The table lists hundreds of thousands of distinct CDR3 sequences, 8.5% to 9% of them singletons. This clonotype was counted only a few times. Its antigen is unknown. The CDR3 loop spans 15 amino acids. With 2 bases clipped from V and 1 base from J, the junction kept 4 bases outside the gene matches. Germline loops: CDR1 MNHEY, CDR2 SVGAGI. This sample was also put to use in a study of yellow fever vaccine responses in identical twins. That investigation notes: Each twin's T cell response to the vaccine was reported to look partly convergent and partly personalized.

The clonotype comes from a woman aged 18-30 years in good health. V gene TRBV6-5 combines with J gene TRBJ2-5; 7 bases fit TRBD2. The sequencing input was PBMCs. The CDR3 region has the DNA TGTGCCAGCAGTTACGGGGGACTACTCCAAGAGACCCAGTACTTC. Its protein is CASSYGGLLQETQYF.